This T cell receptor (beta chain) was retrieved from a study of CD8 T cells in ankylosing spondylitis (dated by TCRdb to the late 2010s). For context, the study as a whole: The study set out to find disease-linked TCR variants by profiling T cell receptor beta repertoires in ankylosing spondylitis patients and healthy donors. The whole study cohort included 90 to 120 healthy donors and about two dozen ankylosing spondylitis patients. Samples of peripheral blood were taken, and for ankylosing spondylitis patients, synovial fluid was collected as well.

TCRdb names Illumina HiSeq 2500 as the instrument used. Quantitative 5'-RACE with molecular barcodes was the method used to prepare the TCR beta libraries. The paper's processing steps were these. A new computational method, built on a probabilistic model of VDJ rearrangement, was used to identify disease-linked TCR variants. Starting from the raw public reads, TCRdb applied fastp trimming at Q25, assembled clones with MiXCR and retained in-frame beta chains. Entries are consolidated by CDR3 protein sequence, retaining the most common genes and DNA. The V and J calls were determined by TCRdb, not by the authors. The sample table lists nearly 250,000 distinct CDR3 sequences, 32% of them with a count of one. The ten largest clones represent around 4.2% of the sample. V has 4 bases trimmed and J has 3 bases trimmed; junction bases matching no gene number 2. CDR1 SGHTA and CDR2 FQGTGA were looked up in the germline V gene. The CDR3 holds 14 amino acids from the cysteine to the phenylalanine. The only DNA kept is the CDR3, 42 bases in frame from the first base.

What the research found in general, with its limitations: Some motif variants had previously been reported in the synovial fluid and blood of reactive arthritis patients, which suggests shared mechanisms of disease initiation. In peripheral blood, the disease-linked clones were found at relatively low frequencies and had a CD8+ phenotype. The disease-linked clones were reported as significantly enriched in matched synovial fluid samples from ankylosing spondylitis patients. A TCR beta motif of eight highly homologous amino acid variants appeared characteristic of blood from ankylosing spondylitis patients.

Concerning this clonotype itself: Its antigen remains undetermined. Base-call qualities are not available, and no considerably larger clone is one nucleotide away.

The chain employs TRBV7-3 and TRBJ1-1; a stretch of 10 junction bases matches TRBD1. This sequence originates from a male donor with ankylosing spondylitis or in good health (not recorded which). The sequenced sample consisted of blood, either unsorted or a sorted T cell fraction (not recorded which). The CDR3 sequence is CASSSGQGDTEAFF. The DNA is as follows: TGTGCCAGCAGCTCCGGACAGGGGGACACTGAAGCTTTCTTT. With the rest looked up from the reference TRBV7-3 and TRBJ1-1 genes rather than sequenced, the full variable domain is GAGVSQTPSNKVTEKGKYVELRCDPISGHTALYWYRQSLGQGPEFLIYFQGTGAADDSGLPNDRFFAVRPEGSVSTLKIQRTERGDSAVYLCASSSGQGDTEAFFGQGTRLTVV.